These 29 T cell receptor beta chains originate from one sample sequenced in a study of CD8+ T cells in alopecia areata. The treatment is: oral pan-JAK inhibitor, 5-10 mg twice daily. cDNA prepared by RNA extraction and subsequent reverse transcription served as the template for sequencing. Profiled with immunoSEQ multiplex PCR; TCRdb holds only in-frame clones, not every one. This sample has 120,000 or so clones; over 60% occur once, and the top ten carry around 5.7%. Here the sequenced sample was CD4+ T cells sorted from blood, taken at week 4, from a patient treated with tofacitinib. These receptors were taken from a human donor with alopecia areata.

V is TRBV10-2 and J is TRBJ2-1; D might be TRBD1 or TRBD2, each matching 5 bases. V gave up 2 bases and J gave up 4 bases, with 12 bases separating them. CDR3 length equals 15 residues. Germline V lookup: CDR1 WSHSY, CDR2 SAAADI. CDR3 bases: TGCGCCAGCAGTGAGCCGGCCGGGGCATACAATGAGCAGTTCTTC. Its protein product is CASSEPAGAYNEQFF.

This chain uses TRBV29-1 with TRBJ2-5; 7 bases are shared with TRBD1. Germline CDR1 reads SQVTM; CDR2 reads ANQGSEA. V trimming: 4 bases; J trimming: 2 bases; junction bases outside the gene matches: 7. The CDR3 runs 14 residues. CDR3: CSVAVGQVQETQYF. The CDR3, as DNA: TGCAGCGTTGCGGTTGGACAGGTACAAGAGACCCAGTACTTC.

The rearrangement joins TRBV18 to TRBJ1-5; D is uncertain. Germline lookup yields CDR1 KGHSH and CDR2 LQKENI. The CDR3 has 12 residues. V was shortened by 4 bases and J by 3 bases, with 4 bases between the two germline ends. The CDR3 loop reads CASSQVNQPQHF. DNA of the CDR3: TGTGCCAGCTCACAGGTCAATCAGCCCCAGCATTTT.

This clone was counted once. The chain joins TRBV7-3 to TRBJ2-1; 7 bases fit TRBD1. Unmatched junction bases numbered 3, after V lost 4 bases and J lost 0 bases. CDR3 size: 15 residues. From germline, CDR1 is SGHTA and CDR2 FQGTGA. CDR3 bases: TGTGCCAGCAGCTGGGACAGAGACTCCTACAATGAGCAGTTCTTC. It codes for CASSWDRDSYNEQFF.

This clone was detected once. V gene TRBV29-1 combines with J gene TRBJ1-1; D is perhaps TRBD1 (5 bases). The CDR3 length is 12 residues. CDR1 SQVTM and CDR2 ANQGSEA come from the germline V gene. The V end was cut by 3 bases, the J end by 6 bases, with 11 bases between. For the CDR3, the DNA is TGCAGCGTTGATTCCTTGGGGCCTGAAGCTTTCTTT. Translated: CSVDSLGPEAFF.

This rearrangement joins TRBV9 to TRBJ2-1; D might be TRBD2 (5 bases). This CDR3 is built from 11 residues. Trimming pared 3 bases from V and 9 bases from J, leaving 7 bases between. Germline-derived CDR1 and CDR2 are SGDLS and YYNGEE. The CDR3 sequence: CASSAEGEQFF. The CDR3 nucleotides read TGTGCCAGCAGCGCCGAGGGTGAGCAGTTCTTC.

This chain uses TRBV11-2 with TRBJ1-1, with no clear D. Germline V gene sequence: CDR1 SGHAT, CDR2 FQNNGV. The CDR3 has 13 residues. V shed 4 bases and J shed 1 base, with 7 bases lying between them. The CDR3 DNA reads TGTGCCAGCAGCTCCTCACCGAACACTGAAGCTTTCTTT. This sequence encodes CASSSSPNTEAFF. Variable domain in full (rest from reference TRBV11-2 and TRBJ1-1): EAGVAQSPRYKIIEKRQSVAFWCNPISGHATLYWYQQILGQGPKLLIQFQNNGVVDDSQLPKDRFSAERLKGVDSTLKIQPAKLEDSAVYLCASSSSPNTEAFFGQGTRLTVV.

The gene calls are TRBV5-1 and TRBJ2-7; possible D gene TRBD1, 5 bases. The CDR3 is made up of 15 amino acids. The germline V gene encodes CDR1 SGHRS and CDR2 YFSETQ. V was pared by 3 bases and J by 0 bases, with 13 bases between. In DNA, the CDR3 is TGCGCCAGCAGCTGGCAAGGGGCCCCCTCCTACGAGCAGTACTTC. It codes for CASSWQGAPSYEQYF.

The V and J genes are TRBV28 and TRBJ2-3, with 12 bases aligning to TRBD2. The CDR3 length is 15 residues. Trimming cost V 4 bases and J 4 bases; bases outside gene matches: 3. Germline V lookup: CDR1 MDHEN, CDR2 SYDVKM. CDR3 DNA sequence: TGTGCCAGCAGTTCTCTAGCGGGGGGGGCAGATACGCAGTATTTT. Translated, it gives CASSSLAGGADTQYF.

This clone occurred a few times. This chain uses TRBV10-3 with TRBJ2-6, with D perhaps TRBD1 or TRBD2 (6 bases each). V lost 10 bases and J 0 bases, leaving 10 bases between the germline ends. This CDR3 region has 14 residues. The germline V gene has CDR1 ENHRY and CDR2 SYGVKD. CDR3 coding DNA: TGTGCCACCGAGGGGGGCTCTGGGGCCAACGTCCTGACTTTC. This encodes CATEGGSGANVLTF.

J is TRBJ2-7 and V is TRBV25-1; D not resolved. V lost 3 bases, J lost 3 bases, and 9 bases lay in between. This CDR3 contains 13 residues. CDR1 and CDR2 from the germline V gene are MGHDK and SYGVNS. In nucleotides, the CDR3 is TGTGCCAGCAGTGATGAGTGGAACTACGAGCAGTACTTC. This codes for CASSDEWNYEQYF.

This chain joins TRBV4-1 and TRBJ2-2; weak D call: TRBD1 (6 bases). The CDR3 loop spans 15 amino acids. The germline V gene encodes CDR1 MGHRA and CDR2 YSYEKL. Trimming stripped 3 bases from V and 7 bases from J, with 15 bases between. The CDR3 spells CASSQPGDGNGELFF. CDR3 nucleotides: TGCGCCAGCAGCCAGCCAGGGGATGGGAACGGGGAGCTGTTTTTT.

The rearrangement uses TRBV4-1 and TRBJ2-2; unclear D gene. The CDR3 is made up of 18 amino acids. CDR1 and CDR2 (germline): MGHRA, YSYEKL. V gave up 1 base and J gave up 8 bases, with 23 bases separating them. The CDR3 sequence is CASSQVDLVPRTAGELFF. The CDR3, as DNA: TGCGCCAGCAGCCAAGTTGATCTCGTCCCCCGTACCGCAGGGGAGCTGTTTTTT.

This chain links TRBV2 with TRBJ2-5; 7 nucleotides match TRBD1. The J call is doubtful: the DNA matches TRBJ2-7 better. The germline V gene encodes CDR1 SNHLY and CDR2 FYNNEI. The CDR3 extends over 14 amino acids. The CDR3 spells CASKTGIVTYEQYF. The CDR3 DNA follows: TGTGCCAGCAAGACAGGGATAGTAACCTACGAGCAGTACTTC.

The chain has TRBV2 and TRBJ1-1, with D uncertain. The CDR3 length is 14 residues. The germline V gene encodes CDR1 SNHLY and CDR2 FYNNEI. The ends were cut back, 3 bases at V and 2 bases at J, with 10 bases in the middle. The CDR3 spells CASSDMSDNTEAFF. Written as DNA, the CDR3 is TGTGCCAGCAGTGATATGTCAGACAACACTGAAGCTTTCTTT. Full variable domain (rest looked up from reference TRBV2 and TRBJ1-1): EPEVTQTPSHQVTQMGQEVILRCVPISNHLYFYWYRQILGQKVEFLVSFYNNEISEKSEIFDDQFSVERPDGSNFTLKIRSTKLEDSAMYFCASSDMSDNTEAFFGQGTRLTVV.

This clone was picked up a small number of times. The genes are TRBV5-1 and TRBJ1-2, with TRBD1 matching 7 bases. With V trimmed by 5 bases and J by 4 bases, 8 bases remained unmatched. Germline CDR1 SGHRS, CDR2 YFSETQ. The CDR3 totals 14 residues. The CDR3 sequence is CASRDGTASYGYTF. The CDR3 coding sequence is TGCGCCAGCAGGGACGGGACAGCATCCTATGGCTACACCTTC.

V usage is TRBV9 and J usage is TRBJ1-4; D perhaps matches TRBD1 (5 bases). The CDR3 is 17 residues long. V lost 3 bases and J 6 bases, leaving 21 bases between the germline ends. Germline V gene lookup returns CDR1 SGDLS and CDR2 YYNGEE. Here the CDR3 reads CASSAGAAGTVHEKLFF. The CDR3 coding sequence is TGTGCCAGCAGCGCCGGAGCAGCCGGGACCGTGCATGAAAAACTGTTTTTT.

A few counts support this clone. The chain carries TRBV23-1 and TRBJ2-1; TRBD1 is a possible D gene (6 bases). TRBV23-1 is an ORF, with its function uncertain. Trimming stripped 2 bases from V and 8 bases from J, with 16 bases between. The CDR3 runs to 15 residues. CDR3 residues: CASSQRGTYRHEQFF. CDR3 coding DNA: TGCGCCAGCAGTCAACGAGGGACATATCGCCATGAGCAGTTCTTC.

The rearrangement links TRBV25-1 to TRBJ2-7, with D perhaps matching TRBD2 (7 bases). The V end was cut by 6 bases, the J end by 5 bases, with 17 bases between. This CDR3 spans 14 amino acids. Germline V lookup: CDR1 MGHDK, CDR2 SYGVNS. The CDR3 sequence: CASRKGGAVDEQYF. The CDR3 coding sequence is TGTGCCAGCAGAAAAGGGGGGGCAGTTGACGAGCAGTACTTC.

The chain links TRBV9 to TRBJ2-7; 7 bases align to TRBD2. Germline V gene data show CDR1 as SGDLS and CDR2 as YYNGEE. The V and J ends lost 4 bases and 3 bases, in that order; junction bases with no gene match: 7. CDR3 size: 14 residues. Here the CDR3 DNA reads TGTGCCAGCAGCACGTCTAGCGGCTACTACGAGCAGTACTTC. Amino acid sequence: CASSTSSGYYEQYF.

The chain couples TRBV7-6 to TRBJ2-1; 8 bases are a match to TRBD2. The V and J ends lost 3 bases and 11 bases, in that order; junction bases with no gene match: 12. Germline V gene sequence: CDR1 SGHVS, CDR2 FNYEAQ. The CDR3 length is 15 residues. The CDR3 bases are TGTGCCAGCAGCTTGGCGGGGGGACCCGTAGGGAAGCAGTTCTTC. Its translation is CASSLAGGPVGKQFF.

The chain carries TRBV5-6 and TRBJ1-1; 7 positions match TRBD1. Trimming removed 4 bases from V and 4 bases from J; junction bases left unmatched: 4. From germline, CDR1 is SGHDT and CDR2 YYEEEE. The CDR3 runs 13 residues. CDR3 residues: CASSGNRGTEAFF. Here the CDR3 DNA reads TGTGCCAGCAGCGGTAACAGGGGCACTGAAGCTTTCTTT.

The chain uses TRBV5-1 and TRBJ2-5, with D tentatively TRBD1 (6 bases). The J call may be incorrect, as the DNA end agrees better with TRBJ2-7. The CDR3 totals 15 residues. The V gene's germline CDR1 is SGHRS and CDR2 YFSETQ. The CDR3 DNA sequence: TGCGCCAGCAGCTCACCGGGACACCCACGCTACGAGCAGTACTTC. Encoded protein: CASSSPGHPRYEQYF.

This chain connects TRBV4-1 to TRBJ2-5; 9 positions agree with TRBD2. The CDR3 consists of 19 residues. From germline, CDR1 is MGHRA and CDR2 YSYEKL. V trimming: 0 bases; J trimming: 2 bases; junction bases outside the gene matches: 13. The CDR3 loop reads CASSQDPSGGPPDQETQYF. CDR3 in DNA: TGCGCCAGCAGCCAAGACCCGAGCGGGGGGCCACCTGATCAAGAGACCCAGTACTTC.

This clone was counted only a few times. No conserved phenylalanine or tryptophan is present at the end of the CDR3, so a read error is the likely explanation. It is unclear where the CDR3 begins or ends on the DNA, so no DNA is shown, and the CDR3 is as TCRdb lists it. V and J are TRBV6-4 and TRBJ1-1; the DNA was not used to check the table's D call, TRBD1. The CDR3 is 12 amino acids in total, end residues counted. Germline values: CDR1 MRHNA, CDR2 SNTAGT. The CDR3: CASSDLGQGLIS.

CDR3 in amino acids: CASSPPSAGQAGANVLTF. The CDR3 DNA reads TGTGCCAGCTCACCACCTTCGGCAGGGCAGGCTGGGGCCAACGTCCTGACTTTC. This sequence joins TRBV18 and TRBJ2-6; possible D gene TRBD1, 5 bases. From germline, CDR1 is KGHSH and CDR2 LQKENI. The CDR3 contains 18 residues. The germline V and J ends were trimmed by 0 bases and 2 bases, with 14 bases remaining between them.

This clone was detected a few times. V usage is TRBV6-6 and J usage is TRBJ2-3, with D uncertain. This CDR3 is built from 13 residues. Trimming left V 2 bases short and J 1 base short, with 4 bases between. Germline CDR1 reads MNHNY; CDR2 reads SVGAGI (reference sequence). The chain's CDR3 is CASSYGGTDTQYF. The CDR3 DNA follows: TGTGCCAGCAGTTACGGGGGCACAGATACGCAGTATTTT.

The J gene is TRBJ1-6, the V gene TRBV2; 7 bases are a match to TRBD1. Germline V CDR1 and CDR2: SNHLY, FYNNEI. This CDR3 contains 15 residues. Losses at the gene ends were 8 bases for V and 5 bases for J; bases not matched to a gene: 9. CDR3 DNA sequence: TGTGCCAGCGGGCCGCCCACAGGGGATAATTCACCCCTCCACTTT. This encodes CASGPPTGDNSPLHF.

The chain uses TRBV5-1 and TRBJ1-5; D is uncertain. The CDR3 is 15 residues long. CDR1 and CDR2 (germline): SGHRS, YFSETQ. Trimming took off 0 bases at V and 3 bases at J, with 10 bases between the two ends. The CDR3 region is CASSLDAASNQPQHF. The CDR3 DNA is TGCGCCAGCAGCTTGGATGCGGCTTCCAATCAGCCCCAGCATTTT. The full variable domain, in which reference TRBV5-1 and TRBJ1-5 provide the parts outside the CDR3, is KAGVTQTPRYLIKTRGQQVTLSCSPISGHRSVSWYQQTPGQGLQFLFEYFSETQRNKGNFPGRFSGRQFSNSRSEMNVSTLELGDSALYLCASSLDAASNQPQHFGDGTRLSIL.